This TCR beta chain was captured by sequencing in a study of T cell clonotyping in hematopoietic cell transplantation. This CDR3 is 16 amino acids long. V was trimmed by 0 bases and J by 0 bases, leaving 9 bases between them. CDR1 and CDR2 (germline): SGHRS, YFSETQ. The repertoire was sequenced with immunoSEQ multiplex PCR; TCRdb's copy has only in-frame clones and lacks some. Among a few thousand clones listed, around 92% were seen once. This clone came up once. The clonotype comes from a male patient between 65 and 79 years old who had an allogeneic stem cell transplant from an unrelated donor, so T cells may come from the graft donor. Some clones in this sample may be carry-over from other donors' samples. This rearrangement joins TRBV5-1 to TRBJ2-2; D unresolved. Sequencing was performed on peripheral blood mononuclear cells, taken 100 days after allogeneic stem cell transplant. CDR3 bases: TGCGCCAGCAGCTTGGGAAGGTACGCGAACACCGGGGAGCTGTTTTTT. The encoded protein is CASSLGRYANTGELFF.